What follows describes a single T cell receptor (beta chain). This sample was taken from a study of blood T cell repertoires in COVID-19. Study-wide background: Acute-phase and convalescent COVID-19 samples originated in the United States, Italy and Spain. T cells, B-cell-depleted T cells, or PBMCs provided the cDNA or gDNA that served as material.

In the source study's methods: Cell counts per sample came from amplifying reference gene primers. Assay: immunoSEQ multiplex PCR; the TCRdb copy retains only in-frame clones and omits some. V, J and clone size reflect that table, while D and trimming were determined from the DNA. Among a few hundred thousand clones, around 88% were seen once, and the ten largest hold about 15%. Across roughly 25 US areas, participants ranged in age from 18 to 89 years. Germline CDR1 is SGHTA and CDR2 is FQGTGA. V was pared by 5 bases and J by 8 bases, with 11 bases of the junction left unmatched. The CDR3 spans 15 residues.

V is TRBV7-3 and J is TRBJ1-3; 8 bases fit TRBD1. This sequence originates from a woman aged 50 to 60 with acute COVID-19. The sample comprised PBMCs or T cells enriched from blood (not recorded which). The CDR3 here is CASSPDGTGADTIYF. CDR3 in DNA: TGTGCCAGCAGCCCCGACGGGACAGGCGCGGACACCATATATTTT. The full variable domain, completed using reference TRBV7-3 and TRBJ1-3, is GAGVSQTPSNKVTEKGKYVELRCDPISGHTALYWYRQSLGQGPEFLIYFQGTGAADDSGLPNDRFFAVRPEGSVSTLKIQRTERGDSAVYLCASSPDGTGADTIYFGEGSWLTVV.